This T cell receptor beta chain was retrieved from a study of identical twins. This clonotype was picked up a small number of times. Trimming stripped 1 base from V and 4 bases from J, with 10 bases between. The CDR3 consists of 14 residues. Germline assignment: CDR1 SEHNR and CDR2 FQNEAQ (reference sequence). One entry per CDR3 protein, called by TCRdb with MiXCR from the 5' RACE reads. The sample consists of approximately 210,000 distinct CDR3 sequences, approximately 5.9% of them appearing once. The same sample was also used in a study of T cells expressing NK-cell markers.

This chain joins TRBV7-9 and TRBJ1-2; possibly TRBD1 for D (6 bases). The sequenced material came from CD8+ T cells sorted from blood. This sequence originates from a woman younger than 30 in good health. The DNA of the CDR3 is TGTGCCAGCAGCTTAGTAGTGGACAGCTATGGCTACACCTTC. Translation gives CASSLVVDSYGYTF. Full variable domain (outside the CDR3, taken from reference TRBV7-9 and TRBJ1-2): DTGVSQNPRHKITKRGQNVTFRCDPISEHNRLYWYRQTLGQGPEFLTYFQNEAQLEKSRLLSDRFSAERPKGSFSTLEIQRTEQGDSAMYLCASSLVVDSYGYTFGSGTRLTVV.